A selection of T cell receptor beta chains follows, all from one sample in a study of cytomegalovirus exposure and HLA in healthy donors. TCRdb keeps only in-frame clones here, not all; method: immunoSEQ multiplex PCR. The sample gives 100,000 to 150,000 clones, 60% to 80% of which show up once; around 4% is in the top ten. The sequencing input was PBMCs. The receptor set was obtained from a young man in good health and CMV-seronegative. Each CDR3 is given with its conserved first and last residue. D genes are given only for firm matches. Size is omitted from some rows. Given values are once, few, many or a class for expanded clones.

J | V | D | size | DNA | CDR3
TRBJ1-5 | TRBV28 | TRBD1 | . | TGTGCCAGCAGGCAAGCGACAGGGGGGAGGCCCCAGCATTTT | CASRQATGGRPQHF
TRBJ1-5 | TRBV9 | . | . | TGTGCCAGCGGAGTCGGCAATCAGCCCCAGCATTTT | CASGVGNQPQHF
TRBJ2-7 | TRBV7-8 | . | few | TGTGCCAGCAGCCTTGAACAGGTTCTCTACTCCTACGAGCAGTACTTC | CASSLEQVLYSYEQYF
TRBJ2-7 | TRBV2 | . | . | TGTGCCAGCAGAGTGGGGACTCCAGGTTCCTACGAGCAGTACTTC | CASRVGTPGSYEQYF
TRBJ1-2 | TRBV7-2 | . | few | TGTGCCAGCAGCATTAGCCCCACGGTCTATGGCTACACCTTC | CASSISPTVYGYTF
TRBJ1-4 | TRBV5-1 | . | once | TGCGCCAGCAGCAGCGGGGGGGGGAGACTGGCTGAAAAACTGTTTTTT | CASSSGGGRLAEKLFF
TRBJ1-2 | TRBV30 | TRBD1 | . | TGTGCCTGTACCCTGGGACAGAGCTTTCTGAGGGGCTACACCTTC | CACTLGQSFLRGYTF
TRBJ2-7 | TRBV19 | TRBD1 | . | TGTGCCAGTAGTACCCGGGACAGGCTGTACGAGCAGTACTTC | CASSTRDRLYEQYF
TRBJ2-2 | TRBV7-8 | . | . | TGTGCCAGCAGCGCCTCGGACAGCCCCACCGGGGAGCTGTTTTTT | CASSASDSPTGELFF
TRBJ2-7 | TRBV5-1 | TRBD1 | . | TGCGCCAGCAGCTTGGGACCCCCGGGACAGGGGACTTTAAGCGAGCAGTACTTC | CASSLGPPGQGTLSEQYF
TRBJ1-4 | TRBV6-5 | . | . | TGTGCCAGCAGTTACTCGACCCACAGGGATGATGAAAAACTGTTTTTT | CASSYSTHRDDEKLFF
TRBJ2-1 | TRBV20-1 | . | . | TGCAGTGCTAGTCCAGGCCATGAGCAGTTCTTC | CSASPGHEQFF
TRBJ2-5 | TRBV7-2 | . | . | TGTGCCAGCAGCTTAGCTGGGGGGTACCAAGAGACCCAGTACTTC | CASSLAGGYQETQYF
TRBJ1-1 | TRBV2 | . | . | TGTGCCAGCAGACGGACAGCTATGAACACTGAAGCTTTCTTT | CASRRTAMNTEAFF
TRBJ2-3 | TRBV11-3 | TRBD2 | few | TGTGCCAGCAGCCTACAGGGACTAGCGGGGGGGAGCACAGATACGCAGTATTTT | CASSLQGLAGGSTDTQYF
TRBJ2-2 | TRBV10-3 | TRBD1 | . | TGTGCCATCTTAGGACAGGACACCGGGGAGCTGTTTTTT | CAILGQDTGELFF
TRBJ2-5 | TRBV25-1 | . | few | TGTGCCAGCAGTGATCGGCTAGCAGGAGAGACCCAGTACTTC | CASSDRLAGETQYF
TRBJ2-7 | TRBV7-2 | . | . | TGTGCCAGCAGCTTAGGACGACAAAACTACGAGCAGTACTTC | CASSLGRQNYEQYF
TRBJ2-7 | TRBV30 | . | . | TGTGCCTGGAGTAAAGGGGTTTCCTACGAGCAGTACTTC | CAWSKGVSYEQYF
TRBJ2-3 | TRBV2 | TRBD2 | . | TGTGCCAGCAGACAGACTAGCGGGGACACAGATACGCAGTATTTT | CASRQTSGDTDTQYF
TRBJ2-4 | TRBV2 | TRBD1 | . | TGTGCCAGCAGTGGGGACAGGCAGCAAAACATTCAGTACTTC | CASSGDRQQNIQYF
TRBJ1-6 | TRBV11-2 | TRBD1 | few | TGTGCCAGCAGCTCCAACAGGGGTTCACCCCTCCACTTT | CASSSNRGSPLHF
TRBJ2-1 | TRBV19 | . | . | TGTGCCAGTAGTATAGAGCCCAGGTATGAGCAGTTCTTC | CASSIEPRYEQFF
TRBJ1-4 | TRBV2 | . | . | TGTGCCAGCAGCGGAAAGGTGGCAGGGGTAAATGAAAAACTGTTTTTT | CASSGKVAGVNEKLFF
TRBJ1-2 | TRBV10-3 | TRBD1 | . | TGTGCCATCAGTGCCCGGACAGGGGATGGCTACACCTTC | CAISARTGDGYTF
TRBJ1-1 | TRBV19 | . | once | TGTGCCAGTAGTTGGCGGGGGGCGAACACTGAAGCTTTCTTT | CASSWRGANTEAFF
TRBJ1-2 | TRBV28 | . | few | TGTGCCAGCTCAATCGGACAGTACTTACCCAACTATGGCTACACCTTC | CASSIGQYLPNYGYTF
TRBJ2-5 | TRBV19 | . | . | TGTGCCAGTAGTAAGACCCCGGGGACCCAGTACTTC | CASSKTPGTQYF
TRBJ1-1 | TRBV7-9 | . | . | TGTGCCAGCAGCTTATCAGGGGTTTCTGACACTGAAGCTTTCTTT | CASSLSGVSDTEAFF